The 16 T cell receptor beta chains below all came from one sample that was sequenced in a study of blood T cell repertoires in COVID-19. The assay was immunoSEQ multiplex PCR, and TCRdb's table has in-frame clones only and misses some. The table lists about 93,000 clones, almost 90% of them singletons. The sequencing sample was made of peripheral blood. All receptors come from a human donor with active COVID-19. The donor label of this sample is uncertain.

The chain recombines TRBV6-1 with TRBJ2-1; 11 bases agree with TRBD2. CDR1 is MNHNS and CDR2 is SASEGT in the germline V gene. V lost 7 bases, J lost 5 bases, and 7 bases stayed unmatched. The CDR3 spans 15 residues. Here the CDR3 reads CASNHLAGGNNEQFF. The DNA of the CDR3 is TGTGCCAGCAACCATCTAGCGGGGGGTAACAATGAGCAGTTCTTC.

The chain is built from TRBV2 and TRBJ1-1; a weak D match, TRBD1 (5 bases). Per germline, CDR1 SNHLY and CDR2 FYNNEI. The CDR3 totals 14 residues. Trimming pared 2 bases from V and 6 bases from J, leaving 13 bases between. CDR3 nucleotide sequence: TGTGCCAGCAGTGAATGGTTGCAGGGATCTGAAGCTTTCTTT. This sequence encodes CASSEWLQGSEAFF.

V is TRBV25-1 and J is TRBJ2-1; D perhaps matches TRBD2 (5 bases). Deletions cut 3 bases from V and 9 bases from J, with 9 bases between. Germline CDR1 reads MGHDK; CDR2 reads SYGVNS. The CDR3 has 12 amino acids. The CDR3 sequence is CASSDGLIEQFF. In DNA form, the CDR3 reads TGTGCCAGCAGTGACGGACTCATTGAGCAGTTCTTC.

This clone was recorded once. The CDR3 here is CASSQVISGRGRYSPLHF. CDR3 nucleotide sequence: TGCGCCAGCAGCCAAGTAATATCGGGCAGGGGGAGATATTCACCCCTCCACTTT. The rearrangement joins TRBV4-3 to TRBJ1-6, with 7 bases matching TRBD1. The CDR3 sequence is 18 residues long. Trimming took 1 base from V and 8 from J; bases not matched to a gene: 14. The V gene's germline CDR1 is LGHNA and CDR2 YSLEER.

The CDR3 DNA sequence: TGTGCCACCAGCAAAGACGAGGACAACCAAGAGACCCAGTACTTC. Its translation is CATSKDEDNQETQYF. The chain is built from TRBV15 and TRBJ2-5, with D maybe TRBD1 (5 bases). V lost 4 bases and J lost 0, with 12 bases in between. CDR1 is LNHNV and CDR2 is YYDKDF in the germline V gene (reference sequence). The CDR3 length is 15 residues.

V gene TRBV3-1 (or the pseudogene TRBV3-2) combines with J gene TRBJ1-6; possible D gene TRBD1, 5 bases. The CDR3 is 15 amino acids. Germline V gene sequence: CDR1 LGHDT, CDR2 YNNKEL (reference sequence). Trimming left V 5 bases short and J 7 bases short, with 15 bases between. CDR3 in DNA: TGTGCCAGCAGCAGGGGAATTAATTGGAATTCACCCCTCCACTTT. Translated: CASSRGINWNSPLHF.

This clone is a singleton in its sample. The chain recombines TRBV5-1 with TRBJ1-1; D is unresolved. The germline gives CDR1 SGHRS, CDR2 YFSETQ. The CDR3 runs 15 residues. V was trimmed by 5 bases and J by 0 bases, leaving 14 bases between them. CDR3 region: CASSSRLNLNTEAFF. CDR3 in DNA: TGCGCCAGCAGTTCAAGACTCAACTTGAACACTGAAGCTTTCTTT.

In nucleotides, the CDR3 is TGTGCCAGCAGTGAGGCCGCCGTACACCGCACAGATACGCAGTATTTT. Amino acids: CASSEAAVHRTDTQYF. V is TRBV6-1 and J is TRBJ2-3; no definite D call. Germline V gene data show CDR1 as MNHNS and CDR2 as SASEGT. The CDR3 has 16 residues. The V end was cut by 3 bases, the J end by 1 base, with 14 bases between.

The genes are TRBV9 and TRBJ1-2, with 7 positions matching TRBD1. This CDR3 is built from 15 residues. CDR1 is SGDLS, CDR2 YYNGEE, per germline. Trimming took 3 bases from V and 0 from J; bases not matched to a gene: 5. CDR3 DNA: TGTGCCAGCAGCGCCCGACAGGGAGCTAACTATGGCTACACCTTC. This gives the protein CASSARQGANYGYTF.

The V and J genes are TRBV15 and TRBJ1-6; D perhaps matches TRBD1 (6 bases). Per germline, CDR1 LNHNV and CDR2 YYDKDF (reference sequence). The germline V and J ends were trimmed by 3 bases and 6 bases, with 12 bases remaining between them. CDR3 length equals 15 residues. The CDR3, as DNA: TGTGCCACCAGCAGGGCCGGGACAACTAATTCACCCCTCCACTTT. It is translated as CATSRAGTTNSPLHF. Together with reference TRBV15 and TRBJ1-6, the CDR3 gives the full variable domain: DAMVIQNPRYQVTQFGKPVTLSCSQTLNHNVMYWYQQKSSQAPKLLFHYYDKDFNNEADTPDNFQSRRPNTSFCFLDIRSPGLGDTAMYLCATSRAGTTNSPLHFGNGTRLTVT.

This sequence joins TRBV19 and TRBJ2-1; TRBD1 might be the D (5 bases). V lost 9 bases and J lost 3, with 18 bases in between. Per the germline V gene, CDR1 is LNHDA and CDR2 is SQIVND (reference sequence). This CDR3 contains 15 residues. CDR3 loop: CASKPDSRDYNEQFF. The CDR3 nucleotides are TGTGCCAGCAAACCCGACAGTCGAGACTACAATGAGCAGTTCTTC. Variable domain in full (rest from reference TRBV19 and TRBJ2-1): DGGITQSPKYLFRKEGQNVTLSCEQNLNHDAMYWYRQDPGQGLRLIYYSQIVNDFQKGDIAEGYSVSREKKESFPLTVTSAQKNPTAFYLCASKPDSRDYNEQFFGPGTRLTVL.

The chain uses TRBV6-5 and TRBJ1-2; D perhaps matches TRBD1 (5 bases). Germline assignment: CDR1 MNHEY and CDR2 SVGAGI. V lost 5 bases, J lost 8 bases, and 18 bases lay in between. This CDR3 is built from 14 residues. The CDR3 sequence is CASSPWGGDPGYTF. The CDR3, as DNA: TGTGCCAGCAGTCCTTGGGGCGGGGACCCAGGCTACACCTTC.

The rearrangement uses TRBV9 and TRBJ1-1; D gene ambiguous. Trimming removed 0 bases from V and 7 bases from J, with 13 bases in between. This CDR3 comprises 14 residues. Germline-derived CDR1 and CDR2 are SGDLS and YYNGEE. The CDR3 nucleotides are TGTGCCAGCAGCGTAGCCCTCCTAGGAAGTGAAGCTTTCTTT. It encodes CASSVALLGSEAFF.

V is TRBV6-5 and J is TRBJ1-5, with TRBD1 identical over 7 bases. V shed 6 bases and J 4 bases; nucleotides not matched to a gene: 9. The CDR3 totals 15 residues. Germline lookup yields CDR1 MNHEY and CDR2 SVGAGI. The chain's CDR3 is CASSRQKGANQPQHF. The CDR3 coding sequence is TGTGCCAGCAGCCGACAAAAGGGGGCGAATCAGCCCCAGCATTTT.

This chain joins TRBV2 and TRBJ1-2; D is undetermined. The CDR3 has 14 amino acids. Germline V lookup: CDR1 SNHLY, CDR2 FYNNEI. The V gene lost 5 bases and the J gene lost 0 bases, with 10 bases spanning the gap. The CDR3 spells CASSPEGTNYGYTF. CDR3 coding DNA: TGTGCCAGCAGTCCCGAGGGAACTAACTATGGCTACACCTTC.

The V gene is TRBV6-5, the J gene TRBJ1-5, with 8 positions matching TRBD1. The CDR3 has 15 residues. With 6 bases clipped from V and 4 bases from J, the junction kept 8 bases outside the gene matches. Germline CDR1 reads MNHEY; CDR2 reads SVGAGI. CDR3 protein: CASRPQGGGNQPQHF. DNA for the CDR3: TGTGCCAGCAGACCACAGGGGGGGGGAAATCAGCCCCAGCATTTT.